A selection of T cell receptor beta chains follows, all from one sample in a study of Ad26.COV2.S vaccination and SARS-CoV-2 variants. TCRdb keeps only in-frame clones here, not all; method: immunoSEQ multiplex PCR. The sample lists more than 300,000 clones; around 89% were seen once. The starting material was peripheral blood, obtained in a trial of Ad26.COV2.S vaccine versus placebo. The source of these receptors is a person aged 18-65 years who received the Ad26.COV2.S COVID-19 vaccine or a placebo. The CDR3 runs from the conserved cysteine through the conserved F or W. D genes are given only for firm matches. Only some rows state a clone size, as once, few, many or a class for expanded clones.

V: TRBV4-2
D: NA
length: 14
size: NA
J: TRBJ1-2
CDR3: CASSQDGGSYGYTF
DNA: TGTGCCAGCAGCCAAGATGGAGGGAGCTATGGCTACACCTTC

V: TRBV7-2
D: NA
length: 13
size: NA
J: TRBJ1-1
CDR3: CASRLAGNTEAFF
DNA: TGTGCCAGCAGGTTAGCAGGGAACACTGAAGCTTTCTTT

V: TRBV15
D: NA
length: 15
size: NA
J: TRBJ2-7
CDR3: CATSRDAGAAYEQYF
DNA: TGTGCCACCAGCAGAGACGCGGGGGCGGCCTACGAGCAGTACTTC

V: TRBV25-1
D: NA
length: 14
size: once
J: TRBJ2-1
CDR3: CASRLRAGAHEQFF
DNA: TGTGCCAGCAGGCTAAGGGCAGGGGCGCATGAGCAGTTCTTC

V: TRBV5-6
D: NA
length: 13
size: once
J: TRBJ1-1
CDR3: CASSLASNTEAFF
DNA: TGTGCCAGCAGCTTGGCGTCGAACACTGAAGCTTTCTTT

V: TRBV28
D: NA
length: 16
size: NA
J: TRBJ2-3
CDR3: CASTETGLTSTDTQYF
DNA: TGTGCCAGCACCGAGACGGGACTTACTAGCACAGATACGCAGTATTTT

V: TRBV5-1
D: NA
length: 14
size: once
J: TRBJ2-3
CDR3: CASSLGTQTDTQYF
DNA: TGCGCCAGCAGCTTGGGGACACAAACAGATACGCAGTATTTT

V: TRBV4-1
D: NA
length: 17
size: NA
J: TRBJ1-5
CDR3: CASSQDYVGPRNQPQHF
DNA: TGCGCCAGCAGCCAAGATTATGTAGGACCGCGCAATCAGCCCCAGCATTTT

V: TRBV10-3
D: TRBD1
length: 14
size: NA
J: TRBJ2-3
CDR3: CAISERDRADTQYF
DNA: TGTGCCATCAGTGAACGAGACAGGGCAGATACGCAGTATTTT

V: TRBV6-5
D: TRBD1
length: 14
size: NA
J: TRBJ2-7
CDR3: CASSYLQGAAEQYF
DNA: TGTGCCAGCAGTTACTTGCAGGGGGCTGCTGAGCAGTACTTC

V: TRBV13
D: TRBD1
length: 17
size: NA
J: TRBJ2-6
CDR3: CASSSGTGLWGANVLTF
DNA: TGTGCCAGCAGCAGTGGGACAGGCCTGTGGGGGGCCAACGTCCTGACTTTC

V: TRBV7-9
D: TRBD2
length: 16
size: NA
J: TRBJ2-1
CDR3: CASSSLPAGGYNEQFF
DNA: TGTGCCAGCAGCTCCCTTCCGGCGGGAGGCTACAATGAGCAGTTCTTC

V: TRBV5-1
D: TRBD2
length: 16
size: NA
J: TRBJ2-1
CDR3: CASSLPSGRIGNEQFF
DNA: TGCGCCAGCAGCTTGCCTAGCGGGAGAATCGGCAATGAGCAGTTCTTC

V: TRBV9
D: NA
length: 15
size: NA
J: TRBJ1-5
CDR3: CASSPSGRLGGPQHF
DNA: TGTGCCAGCAGCCCTAGTGGCCGCTTGGGGGGGCCCCAGCATTTT

V: TRBV15
D: NA
length: 12
size: NA
J: TRBJ2-7
CDR3: CATSREGREQYF
DNA: TGTGCCACCAGCAGAGAAGGGCGCGAGCAGTACTTC

V: TRBV25-1
D: NA
length: 13
size: few
J: TRBJ1-2
CDR3: CASSESQTDGYTF
DNA: TGTGCCAGCAGTGAATCCCAGACGGACGGCTACACCTTC

V: TRBV18
D: NA
length: 18
size: once
J: TRBJ2-4
CDR3: CASSSLGSGHLAKNIQYF
DNA: TGTGCCAGCTCATCCTTAGGTTCGGGACACCTAGCCAAAAACATTCAGTACTTC

V: TRBV11-2
D: NA
length: 16
size: NA
J: TRBJ2-1
CDR3: CASSLVRGSPYNEQFF
DNA: TGTGCCAGCAGCTTAGTTCGGGGGAGCCCCTACAATGAGCAGTTCTTC

V: TRBV5-4
D: NA
length: 13
size: NA
J: TRBJ2-1
CDR3: CASSVPGDNEQFF
DNA: TGTGCCAGCAGCGTGCCGGGGGACAATGAGCAGTTCTTC

V: TRBV5-6
D: TRBD1
length: 16
size: few
J: TRBJ1-6
CDR3: CASRETGGRYNSPLHF
DNA: TGTGCCAGCAGGGAGACAGGGGGCCGCTATAATTCACCCCTCCACTTT

V: TRBV7-6
D: TRBD1
length: 15
size: NA
J: TRBJ2-3
CDR3: CASSSGQGGTDTQYF
DNA: TGTGCCAGCAGCTCAGGACAGGGCGGCACAGATACGCAGTATTTT

V: TRBV18
D: TRBD1
length: 16
size: NA
J: TRBJ1-1
CDR3: CASSRWTGVKNTEAFF
DNA: TGTGCCAGCTCACGTTGGACAGGGGTCAAGAACACTGAAGCTTTCTTT

V: TRBV5-1
D: NA
length: 13
size: NA
J: TRBJ1-6
CDR3: CASRGDNNSPLHF
DNA: TGCGCCAGCAGGGGTGACAATAATTCACCCCTCCACTTT

V: TRBV9
D: TRBD1
length: 15
size: NA
J: TRBJ2-2
CDR3: CASSLTGVESGELFF
DNA: TGTGCCAGCAGCTTGACAGGGGTCGAATCTGGGGAGCTGTTTTTT

V: TRBV4-1
D: NA
length: 14
size: many
J: TRBJ1-2
CDR3: CASSQDTRGYGYTF
DNA: TGCGCCAGCAGCCAAGATACGAGGGGCTATGGCTACACCTTC

V: TRBV6-2/TRBV6-3
D: NA
length: 13
size: NA
J: TRBJ1-5
CDR3: CASSYGTTQPQHF
DNA: TGTGCCAGCAGTTACGGGACAACTCAGCCCCAGCATTTT

V: TRBV19
D: TRBD1
length: 14
size: NA
J: TRBJ2-1
CDR3: CATHTGTGYNEQFF
DNA: TGTGCCACCCATACCGGGACAGGATACAATGAGCAGTTCTTC

V: TRBV29-1
D: TRBD1
length: 13
size: NA
J: TRBJ1-1
CDR3: CSVVGQLNTEAFF
DNA: TGCAGCGTTGTGGGACAGCTGAACACTGAAGCTTTCTTT

V: TRBV7-9
D: TRBD1
length: 14
size: NA
J: TRBJ1-3
CDR3: CASSKGQGGDTIYF
DNA: TGTGCCAGCAGCAAAGGACAGGGAGGAGACACCATATATTTT

V: TRBV5-1
D: NA
length: 14
size: NA
J: TRBJ2-5
CDR3: CASSLDGFQETQYF
DNA: TGCGCCAGCAGCCTGGACGGCTTCCAAGAGACCCAGTACTTC

V: TRBV28
D: TRBD1
length: 13
size: NA
J: TRBJ1-2
CDR3: CASRLTGGYGYTF
DNA: TGTGCCAGCAGACTAACAGGGGGCTATGGCTACACCTTC

V: TRBV7-8
D: TRBD2
length: 16
size: NA
J: TRBJ2-5
CDR3: CASSPRAGGRWETQYF
DNA: TGTGCCAGCAGCCCCCGAGCGGGAGGGAGGTGGGAGACCCAGTACTTC

V: TRBV7-9
D: NA
length: 17
size: NA
J: TRBJ2-1
CDR3: CASSAGIAASSYNEQFF
DNA: TGTGCCAGCAGCGCAGGAATAGCGGCGAGCTCCTACAATGAGCAGTTCTTC

V: TRBV5-1
D: TRBD1
length: 17
size: NA
J: TRBJ2-3
CDR3: CASSLDPRGPRTDTQYF
DNA: TGCGCCAGCAGCTTGGATCCCAGGGGGCCCCGCACAGATACGCAGTATTTT

V: TRBV4-2
D: TRBD2
length: 16
size: NA
J: TRBJ2-2
CDR3: CASSQAASGDFGELFF
DNA: TGTGCCAGCAGCCAAGCGGCTAGCGGGGATTTCGGGGAGCTGTTTTTT

V: TRBV9
D: TRBD1
length: 14
size: NA
J: TRBJ1-6
CDR3: CASSVETGNSPLHF
DNA: TGTGCCAGCAGCGTAGAGACAGGGAATTCACCCCTCCACTTT

V: TRBV18
D: TRBD1
length: 15
size: NA
J: TRBJ1-4
CDR3: CASSLTGEAREKLFF
DNA: TGTGCCAGCTCACTCACAGGGGAGGCACGTGAAAAACTGTTTTTT

V: TRBV18
D: TRBD2
length: 15
size: NA
J: TRBJ2-1
CDR3: CASSPRSGNLGEQFF
DNA: TGTGCCAGCTCACCCCGTAGCGGGAACCTGGGTGAGCAGTTCTTC

V: TRBV5-1
D: NA
length: 14
size: NA
J: TRBJ1-3
CDR3: CASSPGGSGNTIYF
DNA: TGCGCCAGCAGCCCTGGGGGCTCTGGAAACACCATATATTTT

V: TRBV24-1
D: TRBD1
length: 12
size: NA
J: TRBJ1-1
CDR3: CATSLTGTEAFF
DNA: TGTGCCACCAGTTTGACAGGGACTGAAGCTTTCTTT